Following are 14 T cell receptor beta chains from one sample sequenced in a study of cytomegalovirus exposure and HLA in healthy donors. Vbeta (60) and Jbeta (13) primers were used in the PCR. The method was immunoSEQ multiplex PCR; TCRdb's version includes in-frame clones alone and lacks a portion of them. This sample has under 200,000 clones, with approximately 84% found just once. Material: PBMCs. The receptors originated from a man between 45 and 60 years old in good health and CMV-seronegative.

This chain joins TRBV11-2 and TRBJ2-1; possible D gene TRBD1, 5 bases. CDR1 and CDR2 from the germline V gene are SGHAT and FQNNGV. V gave up 0 bases and J gave up 6 bases, with 15 bases separating them. This CDR3 contains 16 residues. Here the CDR3 reads CASSLDLTQGRNEQFF. The CDR3 DNA follows: TGTGCCAGCAGCTTAGATCTAACCCAGGGTCGCAATGAGCAGTTCTTC.

V gene TRBV15 combines with J gene TRBJ1-6; 7 nucleotides match TRBD1. V was clipped by 6 bases and J by 8 bases; unmatched bases: 4. Germline CDR1 reads LNHNV; CDR2 reads YYDKDF (reference sequence). The CDR3 runs to 13 residues. In nucleotides, the CDR3 is TGTGCCACCAGGGCTACAGGGGATTCACCCCTCCACTTT. This translates into CATRATGDSPLHF.

The chain uses TRBV2 and TRBJ2-6; no clear D gene. The germline V gene encodes CDR1 SNHLY and CDR2 FYNNEI. V lost 3 bases to trimming and J lost 0 bases, with 12 bases between them. This CDR3 has 17 residues. The CDR3 region is CASSDMPRSSGANVLTF. The CDR3 nucleotides read TGTGCCAGCAGTGATATGCCCCGCAGCTCTGGGGCCAACGTCCTGACTTTC.

The V call is TRBV7-8, the J call TRBJ1-2, with D maybe TRBD1 (6 bases). V was cut by 5 bases and J by 3 bases, with 13 bases left in between. Germline V gene data show CDR1 as SGHVS and CDR2 as FQNEAQ. The CDR3 runs 14 residues. The DNA for the CDR3 is TGTGCCAGCAGCCACAGGGATGTTGACTATGGCTACACCTTC. Translation: CASSHRDVDYGYTF.

The rearrangement joins TRBV7-2 to TRBJ2-7, with TRBD1 matching over 11 bases. This CDR3 has 14 amino acids. V gave up 7 bases and J gave up 3 bases; unmatched junction bases: 5. The V gene's germline CDR1 is SGHTA and CDR2 FQGNSA. The CDR3 coding sequence is TGTGCCAGCACCGTGGGGACAGGGGGCTACGAGCAGTACTTC. Translating it yields CASTVGTGGYEQYF. The whole variable domain, filled in from reference TRBV7-2 and TRBJ2-7, reads GAGVSQSPSNKVTEKGKDVELRCDPISGHTALYWYRQSLGQGLEFLIYFQGNSAPDKSGLPSDRFSAERTGGSVSTLTIQRTQQEDSAVYLCASTVGTGGYEQYFGPGTRLTVT.

The genes are TRBV25-1 and TRBJ2-1, with 7 bases matching TRBD2. Germline values: CDR1 MGHDK, CDR2 SYGVNS. This CDR3 comprises 14 residues. Germline trimming cut 1 base from V and 9 bases from J; bases unmatched to any gene: 6. The CDR3 here is CASSESGGRIEQFF. The CDR3, as DNA: TGTGCCAGCAGTGAATCCGGGGGGAGAATTGAGCAGTTCTTC.

The V call is TRBV6-1, the J call TRBJ2-6; 8 positions agree with TRBD1. Per germline, CDR1 MNHNS and CDR2 SASEGT. The CDR3 sequence is 18 residues long. V dropped 4 bases and J dropped 0; count of bases not matched to a gene: 8. The CDR3 DNA reads as TGTGCCAGCAGTGGGCGGGACAGGATTTTCTCTGGGGCCAACGTCCTGACTTTC. This encodes CASSGRDRIFSGANVLTF.

In nucleotides, the CDR3 is TGCGCCAGCAGCCAAGATTATTCTTACAATGAGCAGTTCTTC. Its translation: CASSQDYSYNEQFF. V usage is TRBV4-3 and J usage is TRBJ2-1, with D hard to call. The CDR3 consists of 14 residues. With 0 bases removed from V and 4 bases from J, the gap between germline ends came to 7 bases. CDR1 and CDR2 from the germline V gene are LGHNA and YSLEER.

This sequence joins TRBV7-9 and TRBJ1-2; D gene uncertain. The germline V gene encodes CDR1 SEHNR and CDR2 FQNEAQ (reference sequence). V gave up 1 base and J gave up 8 bases, with 8 bases separating them. CDR3 length equals 12 residues. The CDR3 bases are TGTGCCAGCAGCTTAGAGCGGGTCGGCTACACCTTC. Protein product: CASSLERVGYTF.

The chain carries TRBV7-9 and TRBJ1-6; D may be TRBD1 (5 bases). Per germline, CDR1 SEHNR and CDR2 FQNEAQ (reference sequence). Trimming stripped 2 bases from V and 5 bases from J, with 13 bases between. The CDR3 runs to 16 residues. CDR3: CASSLTGGAHNSPLHF. The CDR3 coding sequence is TGTGCCAGCAGCTTAACGGGAGGGGCGCATAATTCACCCCTCCACTTT.

The chain joins TRBV19 to TRBJ2-7, with 8 bases matching TRBD1. The CDR3 sequence is 15 residues long. Germline-derived CDR1 and CDR2 are LNHDA and SQIVND (reference sequence). The V segment lost 3 bases and the J segment 2 bases; nucleotides outside the gene matches: 6. This CDR3 is CASSIARDRTYEQYF. As DNA, the CDR3 is TGTGCCAGTAGTATCGCACGGGACAGGACCTACGAGCAGTACTTC.

The rearrangement links TRBV6-6 to TRBJ2-7; 13 bases line up with TRBD2. V trimming: 5 bases; J trimming: 4 bases; junction bases outside the gene matches: 5. This CDR3 region has 15 residues. Germline V gene data show CDR1 as MNHNY and CDR2 as SVGAGI (reference sequence). The CDR3 loop reads CASSGGTSGVYEQYF. The CDR3 DNA follows: TGTGCCAGCAGTGGGGGGACTAGCGGGGTGTACGAGCAGTACTTC.

This clone was counted a single time. CDR3 sequence reads: CATRTGAQPQHF. Written as DNA, the CDR3 is TGTGCCACAAGGACAGGGGCCCAGCCCCAGCATTTT. The chain has TRBV6-1 and TRBJ1-5, with TRBD1 matching 9 bases. Unmatched junction bases numbered 5, after V lost 10 bases and J lost 7 bases. Looked up from germline, CDR1 is MNHNS and CDR2 is SASEGT. The CDR3 totals 12 residues.

The chain uses TRBV27 and TRBJ2-7; no firm D call. The V gene's germline CDR1 is MNHEY and CDR2 SMNVEV (reference sequence). V lost 5 bases, J lost 2 bases, and 13 bases lay in between. The CDR3 has 14 amino acids. The CDR3 here is CASSPVSRPYEQYF. CDR3 in DNA: TGTGCCAGCAGTCCAGTCTCTAGGCCCTACGAGCAGTACTTC.